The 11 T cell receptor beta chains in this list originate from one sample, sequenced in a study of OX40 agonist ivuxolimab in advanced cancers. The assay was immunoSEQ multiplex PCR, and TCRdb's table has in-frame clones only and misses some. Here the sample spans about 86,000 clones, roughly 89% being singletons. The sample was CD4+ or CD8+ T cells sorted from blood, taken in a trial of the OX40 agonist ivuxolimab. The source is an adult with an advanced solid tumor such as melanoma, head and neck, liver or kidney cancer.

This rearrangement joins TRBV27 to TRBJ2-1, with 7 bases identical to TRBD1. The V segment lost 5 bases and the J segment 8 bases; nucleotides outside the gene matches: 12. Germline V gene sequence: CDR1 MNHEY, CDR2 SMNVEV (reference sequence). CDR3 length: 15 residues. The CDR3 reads CASSPSWGRGYEQFF. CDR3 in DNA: TGTGCCAGCAGTCCTTCCTGGGGCAGGGGGTATGAGCAGTTCTTC.

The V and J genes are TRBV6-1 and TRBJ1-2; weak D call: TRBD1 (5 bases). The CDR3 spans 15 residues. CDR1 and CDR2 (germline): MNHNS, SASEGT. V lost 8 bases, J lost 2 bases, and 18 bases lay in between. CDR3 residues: CASLLAGGGNYGYTF. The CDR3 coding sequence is TGTGCCAGCCTTTTGGCGGGGGGTGGCAACTATGGCTACACCTTC.

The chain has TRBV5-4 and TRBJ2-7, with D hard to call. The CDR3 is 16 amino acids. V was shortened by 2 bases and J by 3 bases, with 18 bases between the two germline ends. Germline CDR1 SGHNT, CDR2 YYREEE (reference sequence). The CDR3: CASSFTPRTQSYEQYF. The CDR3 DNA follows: TGTGCCAGCAGCTTCACACCCAGGACCCAAAGCTACGAGCAGTACTTC.

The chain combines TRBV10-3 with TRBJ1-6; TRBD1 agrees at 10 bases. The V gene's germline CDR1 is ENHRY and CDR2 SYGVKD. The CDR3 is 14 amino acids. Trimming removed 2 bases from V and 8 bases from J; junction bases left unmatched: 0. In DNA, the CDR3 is TGTGCCATCAGTGAGGGACAGGGGGATTCACCCCTCCACTTT. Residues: CAISEGQGDSPLHF.

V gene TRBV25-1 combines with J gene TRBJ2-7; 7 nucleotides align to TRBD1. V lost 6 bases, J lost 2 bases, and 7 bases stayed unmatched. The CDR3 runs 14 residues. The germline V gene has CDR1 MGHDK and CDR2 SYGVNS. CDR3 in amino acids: CASRDTGVPYEQYF. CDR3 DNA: TGTGCCAGCAGGGATACAGGGGTGCCCTACGAGCAGTACTTC.

The CDR3, as DNA: TGTGCCAGCAGCTTAGGGTACGTCTACGAGCAGTACTTC. Amino acid sequence: CASSLGYVYEQYF. This rearrangement joins TRBV11-1 to TRBJ2-7; no reliable D call. The CDR3 is 13 residues long. The germline V gene has CDR1 SGHAT and CDR2 FQDESV (reference sequence). Trimming removed 1 base from V and 3 bases from J, with 7 bases in between.

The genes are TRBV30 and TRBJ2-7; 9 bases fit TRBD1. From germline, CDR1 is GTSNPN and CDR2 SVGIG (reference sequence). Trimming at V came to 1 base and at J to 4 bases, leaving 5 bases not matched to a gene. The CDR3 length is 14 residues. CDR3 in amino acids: CAWSAGTGTYEQYF. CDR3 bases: TGTGCCTGGAGTGCCGGGACAGGGACGTACGAGCAGTACTTC. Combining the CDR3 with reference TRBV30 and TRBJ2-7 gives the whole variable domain SQTIHQWPATLVQPVGSPLSLECTVEGTSNPNLYWYRQAAGRGLQLLFYSVGIGQISSEVPQNLSASRPQDRQFILSSKKLLLSDSGFYLCAWSAGTGTYEQYFGPGTRLTVT.

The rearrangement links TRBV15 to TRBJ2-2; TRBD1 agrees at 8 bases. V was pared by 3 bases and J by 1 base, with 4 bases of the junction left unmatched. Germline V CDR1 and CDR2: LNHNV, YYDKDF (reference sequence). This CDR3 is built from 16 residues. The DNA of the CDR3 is TGTGCCACCAGCAGGGGACAGGTTCAGAACACCGGGGAGCTGTTTTTT. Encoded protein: CATSRGQVQNTGELFF.

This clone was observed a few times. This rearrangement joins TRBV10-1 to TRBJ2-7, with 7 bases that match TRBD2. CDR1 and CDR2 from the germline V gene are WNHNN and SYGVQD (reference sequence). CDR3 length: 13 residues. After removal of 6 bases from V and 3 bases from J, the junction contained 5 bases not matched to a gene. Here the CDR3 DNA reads TGCGCCAGCAGCGGAGCGGGAAACTACGAGCAGTACTTC. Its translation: CASSGAGNYEQYF.

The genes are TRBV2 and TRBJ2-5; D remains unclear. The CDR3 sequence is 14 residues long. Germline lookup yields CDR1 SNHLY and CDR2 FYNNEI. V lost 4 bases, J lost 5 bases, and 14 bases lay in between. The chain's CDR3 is CASSGSQPGETQYF. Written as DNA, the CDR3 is TGTGCCAGCAGTGGCTCCCAACCCGGGGAGACCCAGTACTTC.

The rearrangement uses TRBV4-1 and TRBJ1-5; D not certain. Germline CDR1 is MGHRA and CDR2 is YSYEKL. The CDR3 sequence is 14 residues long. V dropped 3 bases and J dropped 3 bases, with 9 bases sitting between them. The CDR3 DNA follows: TGCGCCAGCAGCCATCCCCCGTACAATCAGCCCCAGCATTTT. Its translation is CASSHPPYNQPQHF.